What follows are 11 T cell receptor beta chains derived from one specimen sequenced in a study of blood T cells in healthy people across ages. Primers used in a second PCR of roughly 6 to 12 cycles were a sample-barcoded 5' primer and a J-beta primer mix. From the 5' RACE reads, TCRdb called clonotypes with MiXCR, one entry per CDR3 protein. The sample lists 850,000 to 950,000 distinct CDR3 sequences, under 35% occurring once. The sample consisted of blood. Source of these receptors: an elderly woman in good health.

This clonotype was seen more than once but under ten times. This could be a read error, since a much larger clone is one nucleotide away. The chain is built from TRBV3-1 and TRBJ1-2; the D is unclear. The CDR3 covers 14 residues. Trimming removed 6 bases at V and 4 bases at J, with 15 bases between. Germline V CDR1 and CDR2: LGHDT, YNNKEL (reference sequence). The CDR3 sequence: CASRKVGRSYGYTF. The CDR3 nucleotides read TGTGCCAGCAGGAAGGTTGGACGGAGCTATGGCTACACCTTC. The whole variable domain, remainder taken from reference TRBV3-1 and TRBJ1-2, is DTAVSQTPKYLVTQMGNDKSIKCEQNLGHDTMYWYKQDSKKFLKIMFSYNNKELIINETVPNRFSPKSPDKAHLNLHINSLELGDSAVYFCASRKVGRSYGYTFGSGTRLTVV.

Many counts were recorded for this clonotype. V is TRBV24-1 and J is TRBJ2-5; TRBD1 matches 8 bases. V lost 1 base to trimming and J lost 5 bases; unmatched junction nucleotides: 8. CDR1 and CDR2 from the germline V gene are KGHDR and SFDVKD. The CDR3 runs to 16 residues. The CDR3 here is CATSDFTGRGLETQYF. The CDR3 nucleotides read TGTGCCACCAGTGATTTTACAGGCAGGGGGCTGGAGACCCAGTACTTC.

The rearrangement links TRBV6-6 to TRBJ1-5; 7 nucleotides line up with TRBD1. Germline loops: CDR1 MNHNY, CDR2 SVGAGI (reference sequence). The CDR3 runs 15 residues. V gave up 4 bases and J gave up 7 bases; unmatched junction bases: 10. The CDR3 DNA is TGTGCCAGCAGTTCCCAGGGGGGGTTGGACCAGCCCCAGCATTTT. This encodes CASSSQGGLDQPQHF.

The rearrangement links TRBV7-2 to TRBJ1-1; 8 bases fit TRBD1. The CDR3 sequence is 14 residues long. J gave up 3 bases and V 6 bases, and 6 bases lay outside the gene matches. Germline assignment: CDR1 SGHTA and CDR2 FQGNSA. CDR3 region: CASRTTGGHTEAFF. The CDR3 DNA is TGTGCCAGCAGAACCACAGGGGGGCACACTGAAGCTTTCTTT. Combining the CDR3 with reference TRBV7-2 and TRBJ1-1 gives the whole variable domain GAGVSQSPSNKVTEKGKDVELRCDPISGHTALYWYRQSLGQGLEFLIYFQGNSAPDKSGLPSDRFSAERTGGSVSTLTIQRTQQEDSAVYLCASRTTGGHTEAFFGQGTRLTVV.

This CDR3 reads CAWLTGAGDTQYF. The CDR3 region has the DNA TGTGCCTGGTTGACAGGGGCAGGAGATACGCAGTATTTT. The chain uses TRBV30 and TRBJ2-3, with 8 bases identical to TRBD1. The CDR3 is made up of 13 amino acids. Germline values: CDR1 GTSNPN, CDR2 SVGIG (reference sequence). With 5 bases clipped from V and 5 bases from J, the junction kept 6 bases outside the gene matches.

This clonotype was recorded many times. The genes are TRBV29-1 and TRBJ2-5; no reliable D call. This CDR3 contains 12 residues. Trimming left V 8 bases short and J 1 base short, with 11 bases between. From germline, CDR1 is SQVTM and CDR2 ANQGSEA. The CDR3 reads CSWSPSQETQYF. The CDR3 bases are TGCAGCTGGAGCCCAAGCCAAGAGACCCAGTACTTC.

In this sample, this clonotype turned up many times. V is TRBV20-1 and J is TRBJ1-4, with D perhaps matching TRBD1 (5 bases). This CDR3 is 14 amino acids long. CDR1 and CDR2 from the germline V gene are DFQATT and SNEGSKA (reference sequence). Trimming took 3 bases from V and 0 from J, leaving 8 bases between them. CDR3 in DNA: TGCAGTGCTAGGGGACTTGCAACTAATGAAAAACTGTTTTTT. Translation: CSARGLATNEKLFF.

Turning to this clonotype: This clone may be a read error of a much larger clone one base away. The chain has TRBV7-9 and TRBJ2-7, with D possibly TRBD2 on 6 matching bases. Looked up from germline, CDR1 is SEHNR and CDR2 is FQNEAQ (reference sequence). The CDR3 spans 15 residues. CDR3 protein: CASSLGRTSSCEQYF. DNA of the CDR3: TGTGCCAGCAGCCTGGGGAGGACAAGCTCCTGCGAGCAGTACTTC.

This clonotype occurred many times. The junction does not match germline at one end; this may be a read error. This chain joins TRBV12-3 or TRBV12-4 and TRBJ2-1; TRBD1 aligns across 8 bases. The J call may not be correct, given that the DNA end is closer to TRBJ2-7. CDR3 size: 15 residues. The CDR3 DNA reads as TGTGCCAGCAGCTTAGCAGGGGGCCCCTACAATGAGCAGTACTTC. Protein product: CASSLAGGPYNEQYF.

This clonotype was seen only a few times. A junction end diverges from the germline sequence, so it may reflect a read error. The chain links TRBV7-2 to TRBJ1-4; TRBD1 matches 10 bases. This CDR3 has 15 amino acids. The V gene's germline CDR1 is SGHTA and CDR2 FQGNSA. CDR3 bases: TGTGTCAGCAGCAACGGACAGGGGGTGGTGGAAAAACTGTTTTTT. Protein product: CVSSNGQGVVEKLFF.

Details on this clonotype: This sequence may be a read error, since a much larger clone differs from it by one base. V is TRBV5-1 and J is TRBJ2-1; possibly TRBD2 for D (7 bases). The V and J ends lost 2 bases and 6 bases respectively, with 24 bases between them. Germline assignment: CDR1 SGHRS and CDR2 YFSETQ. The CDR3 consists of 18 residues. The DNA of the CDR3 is TGCGCCAGCAGCTTCATAAGGGACGGGGGGCGTTTTCCCAATGAGCAGTTCTTC. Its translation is CASSFIRDGGRFPNEQFF.